This T cell receptor (beta chain) is drawn from a study of immune characterization of retroperitoneal liposarcoma. The CDR3 length is 15 residues. The germline V gene encodes CDR1 KGHDR and CDR2 SFDVKD. MiXCR, run by TCRdb on the PCR reads, gives a single entry per CDR3 protein. The sample shows around 10,000 distinct CDR3 sequences, about 30% of them seen only once. V is TRBV24-1 and J is TRBJ2-5, with 11 bases matching TRBD2. The end of the DNA is better explained by TRBJ2-7, so the J call may be wrong. Sequenced: tumor tissue. The sequence derives from a male donor with retroperitoneal liposarcoma. The CDR3 loop reads CATSDSTSGSYEQYF. The CDR3 bases are TGTGCCACCAGTGACAGCACTAGCGGGAGTTACGAGCAGTACTTC.